A single sample gave rise to the 20 T cell receptor beta chains below, sequenced in a study of T cell responses to AZD1222 COVID-19 vaccine. Sequencing used immunoSEQ multiplex PCR; TCRdb keeps in-frame clones, though not all of them. This repertoire shows more than 80,000 clones, around 88% found once; its top ten account for approximately 10%. The sequences come from peripheral blood, collected on day 0 of MenACWY control vaccination. Receptors originate from an adult in good health.

This chain joins TRBV7-2 and TRBJ1-4, with D hard to call. With 5 bases removed from V and 2 bases from J, the gap between germline ends came to 12 bases. The CDR3 totals 15 residues. Germline V lookup: CDR1 SGHTA, CDR2 FQGNSA. In DNA form, the CDR3 reads TGTGCCAGCAGCCCCACCAGGAGTACTAATGAAAAACTGTTTTTT. Its protein is CASSPTRSTNEKLFF.

The chain combines TRBV3-1 (or the pseudogene TRBV3-2) with TRBJ1-2, with 7 bases matching TRBD1. Germline trimming cut 7 bases from V and 4 bases from J; bases unmatched to any gene: 9. This CDR3 has 14 residues. The germline CDR1 and CDR2 sequences are LGHDT and YNNKEL (reference sequence). The CDR3 spells CASTGTENSYGYTF. The CDR3 nucleotides are TGTGCCAGCACCGGGACAGAAAACTCCTATGGCTACACCTTC.

CDR3 sequence reads: CASSTETGSPNEKLFF. The CDR3 DNA sequence: TGTGCCAGCAGCACCGAGACGGGATCTCCTAATGAAAAACTGTTTTTT. This chain joins TRBV21-1 and TRBJ1-4. TRBV21-1 is a pseudogene. The CDR3 has 16 amino acids.

The V call is TRBV30, the J call TRBJ1-2, with 7 bases matching TRBD1. The germline V gene has CDR1 GTSNPN and CDR2 SVGIG (reference sequence). This CDR3 spans 13 amino acids. The V gene end was trimmed by 3 bases and the J gene end by 6 bases; junction bases not matched to a gene: 7. CDR3 nucleotide sequence: TGTGCCTGGAGCCGGGACAGACCAGATGGCTACACCTTC. Protein sequence: CAWSRDRPDGYTF.

The V gene is TRBV5-4, the J gene TRBJ2-5; D not resolved. This CDR3 has 14 amino acids. CDR1 is SGHNT and CDR2 is YYREEE in the germline V gene (reference sequence). With 4 bases removed from V and 2 bases from J, the gap between germline ends came to 12 bases. The chain's CDR3 is CASSDWGIQETQYF. CDR3 in DNA: TGTGCCAGCAGCGACTGGGGTATACAAGAGACCCAGTACTTC.

The V call is TRBV4-2, the J call TRBJ2-7, with 9 bases lining up with TRBD1. The CDR3 is 19 residues long. The germline V gene encodes CDR1 LGHNA and CDR2 YNFKEQ. Trimming took 0 bases from V and 2 from J; bases not matched to a gene: 14. CDR3 bases: TGTGCCAGCAGCCAAGATCTTCGCGGTTCCGGGACAGGGACCTACGAGCAGTACTTC. Translation: CASSQDLRGSGTGTYEQYF.

This chain connects TRBV5-4 to TRBJ2-2; unclear D gene. Trimming left V 0 bases short and J 7 bases short, with 4 bases between. Germline V gene lookup returns CDR1 SGHNT and CDR2 YYREEE (reference sequence). This CDR3 comprises 12 residues. CDR3 loop: CASSLESGELFF. The DNA of the CDR3 is TGTGCCAGCAGCTTGGAAAGCGGGGAGCTGTTTTTT.

The table lists this clone with a count of one. The chain couples TRBV19 to TRBJ1-5; D remains unclear. The V end was cut by 0 bases, the J end by 5 bases, with 5 bases between. This CDR3 region has 13 residues. Germline V gene lookup returns CDR1 LNHDA and CDR2 SQIVND (reference sequence). The CDR3 DNA follows: TGTGCCAGTAGTATAGATTTCGATCAGCCCCAGCATTTT. It specifies CASSIDFDQPQHF.

In its sample, this clone was seen once. The rearrangement links TRBV6-6 to TRBJ2-1; 9 bases are shared with TRBD2. Germline trimming cut 2 bases from V and 5 bases from J; bases unmatched to any gene: 1. The germline gives CDR1 MNHNY, CDR2 SVGAGI (reference sequence). CDR3 length equals 14 residues. CDR3 in amino acids: CASSYPSGDNEQFF. CDR3 nucleotides: TGTGCCAGCAGTTACCCTAGCGGGGACAATGAGCAGTTCTTC.

This clone was seen only once. This chain links TRBV27 with TRBJ2-2; D perhaps matches TRBD1 (6 bases). The CDR3 extends over 16 amino acids. Trimming removed 7 bases at V and 0 bases at J, with 15 bases between. In germline, CDR1 is MNHEY, CDR2 SMNVEV (reference sequence). Here the CDR3 reads CASTPREGANTGELFF. As DNA, the CDR3 is TGTGCCAGCACCCCCCGTGAGGGGGCGAACACCGGGGAGCTGTTTTTT.

The chain combines TRBV19 with TRBJ1-5, with D possibly TRBD1 on 5 matching bases. V dropped 10 bases and J dropped 1 base, with 14 bases sitting between them. CDR1 and CDR2 (germline): LNHDA, SQIVND (reference sequence). CDR3 length equals 14 residues. The CDR3 here is CATNMGLSNQPQHF. DNA for the CDR3: TGTGCCACCAACATGGGACTGAGCAATCAGCCCCAGCATTTT.

The J gene is TRBJ2-7, the V gene TRBV5-5, with 7 positions matching TRBD2. The CDR3 sequence is 17 residues long. V dropped 3 bases and J dropped 5; count of bases not matched to a gene: 17. Per the germline V gene, CDR1 is SGHKS and CDR2 is YYEKEE (reference sequence). The CDR3, as DNA: TGTGCCAGCAGCTGGGAAAGCGGGACCCCGCTTCGGGACGAGCAGTACTTC. As protein: CASSWESGTPLRDEQYF.

This clone was seen a handful of times. This sequence joins TRBV14 and TRBJ1-2; D gene unclear. CDR3 length: 14 amino acids. Germline CDR1 reads SGHDN; CDR2 reads FVKESK. V dropped 0 bases and J dropped 4 bases, with 9 bases sitting between them. Here the CDR3 reads CASSQDRGVYGYTF. The CDR3 region has the DNA TGTGCCAGCAGCCAAGATCGGGGTGTCTATGGCTACACCTTC.

The chain is built from TRBV11-2 and TRBJ2-3; 7 bases fit TRBD1. The V gene's germline CDR1 is SGHAT and CDR2 FQNNGV. The CDR3 is 16 amino acids. Trimming at V came to 5 bases and at J to 0 bases, leaving 8 bases not matched to a gene. This CDR3 is CASSPNAGGSTDTQYF. The CDR3 nucleotides are TGTGCCAGCAGCCCCAACGCAGGGGGAAGCACAGATACGCAGTATTTT.

The gene calls are TRBV6-6 and TRBJ1-1; tentative D call: TRBD1 (5 bases). Germline V gives CDR1 MNHNY, CDR2 SVGAGI (reference sequence). There are 17 residues in the CDR3. The V end lost 5 bases, the J end lost 3 bases, and 22 bases lay between the germline ends. This CDR3 is CASSLGQPILTDTEAFF. The CDR3 bases are TGTGCCAGCAGTCTGGGGCAGCCTATTCTCACGGACACTGAAGCTTTCTTT.

Remarks on this clone: The same CDR3 also results from other DNA sequences found in this sample. The chain couples TRBV5-6 to TRBJ2-7; tentative D call: TRBD1 (5 bases). V was shortened by 0 bases and J by 2 bases, with 9 bases between the two germline ends. The CDR3 loop spans 14 amino acids. Germline values: CDR1 SGHDT, CDR2 YYEEEE. CDR3: CASSLGQGAYEQYF. As DNA, the CDR3 is TGTGCCAGCAGCTTGGGGCAGGGTGCCTACGAGCAGTACTTC.

This clone was seen once. This chain's CDR3 is CASSTRGYQPQHF. In DNA, the CDR3 is TGTGCCAGCTCCACAAGAGGGTACCAGCCCCAGCATTTT. The chain couples TRBV6-5 to TRBJ1-5; D gene uncertain. V was clipped by 8 bases and J by 7 bases, with 15 bases between them. This CDR3 contains 13 residues. The V gene's germline CDR1 is MNHEY and CDR2 SVGAGI.

The rearrangement joins TRBV4-1 to TRBJ1-1; TRBD1 matches at 7 bases. This CDR3 contains 15 residues. CDR1 is MGHRA and CDR2 is YSYEKL in the germline V gene. With 5 bases clipped from V and 0 bases from J, the junction kept 6 bases outside the gene matches. The CDR3 protein is CASSSEGTVNTEAFF. CDR3 coding DNA: TGCGCCAGCAGCTCCGAAGGGACAGTGAACACTGAAGCTTTCTTT.

The table lists this clone with a count of one. The chain uses TRBV9 and TRBJ1-3; D perhaps matches TRBD1 (6 bases). The V end was cut by 4 bases, the J end by 0 bases, with 17 bases between. CDR3 length: 17 amino acids. Germline CDR1 reads SGDLS; CDR2 reads YYNGEE. This CDR3 is CASSPEGEGSSGNTIYF. CDR3 bases: TGTGCCAGCAGCCCAGAGGGGGAGGGGAGCTCTGGAAACACCATATATTTT.

The V and J genes are TRBV3-1 (or the pseudogene TRBV3-2) and TRBJ2-2, with 15 bases matching TRBD2. CDR1 is LGHDT, CDR2 YNNKEL, per germline (reference sequence). The CDR3 contains 18 residues. The V and J ends lost 4 bases and 1 base, in that order; junction bases with no gene match: 4. CDR3 bases: TGTGCCAGCAGCCTTTGGGGACTAGCGGGGGGGAACACCGGGGAGCTGTTTTTT. This sequence encodes CASSLWGLAGGNTGELFF.